This T cell receptor (beta chain) was retrieved from a study of CD8 T cells in Susac syndrome. CDR1 and CDR2 (germline): SNHLY, FYNNEI. V gave up 4 bases and J gave up 6 bases, with 16 bases separating them. The length of the CDR3 is 15 residues. Patients with Susac syndrome showed fulfilment of recently defined diagnostic criteria for definite or probable disease. TEMRA cells were FACS-enriched and CD8+ and CD4+ T cells negatively isolated. An amount of RNA that ranged from roughly 0.5 to 1 ug was reverse transcribed with random hexamers. TCRdb ran MiXCR on the immunoSEQ multiplex PCR reads and lists one entry per CDR3 protein. In the table there are 160,000 or so distinct CDR3 sequences, roughly 94% of which are singletons.

This sequence joins TRBV2 and TRBJ2-1; perhaps TRBD1 as D (5 bases). This clonotype was obtained from a human donor with Susac syndrome. Sequenced: CD4+ T cells from PBMCs. The CDR3 DNA reads TGTGCCAGCAGTGGACAGCCCGCTCCTGGCAATGAGCAGTTCTTC. It translates to CASSGQPAPGNEQFF.